The 2 T cell receptor beta chains given below trace back to one sample, sequenced in a study of shared clonotypes between healthy human individuals. Produced via immunoSEQ multiplex PCR; TCRdb's table is partial and in-frame only. In the table there are about a million clones, around three quarters of which are singletons. The sequenced sample was memory CD4+ T cells from PBMCs. Subset described: CD45RA-negative fraction. The receptors shown here come from a man aged 18 to 29 in good health. Some clones in this sample may be carry-over from other donors' samples.

In its sample, this clone was seen once. The chain uses TRBV11-3 and TRBJ2-2; 8 bases are a match to TRBD1. With 5 bases clipped from V and 0 bases from J, the junction kept 2 bases outside the gene matches. CDR3 length equals 15 residues. The V gene's germline CDR1 is SGHNT and CDR2 YENEEA. The CDR3 loop is CASSPGQANTGELFF. CDR3 nucleotide sequence: TGTGCCAGCAGCCCGGGACAGGCGAACACCGGGGAGCTGTTTTTT. The full variable domain, with the rest looked up from reference TRBV11-3 and TRBJ2-2, is EAGVVQSPRYKIIEKKQPVAFWCNPISGHNTLYWYLQNLGQGPELLIRYENEEAVDDSQLPKDRFSAERLKGVDSTLKIQPAELGDSAVYLCASSPGQANTGELFFGEGSRLTVL.

The chain recombines TRBV2 with TRBJ1-4, with 7 positions matching TRBD1. Trimming at V came to 8 bases and at J to 10 bases, leaving 16 bases not matched to a gene. The CDR3 is 15 residues long. CDR1 is SNHLY, CDR2 FYNNEI, per germline. CDR3 sequence reads: CASLTGQSFSGKLFF. CDR3 nucleotides: TGTGCCAGCCTGACGGGACAGTCCTTCAGTGGAAAACTGTTTTTT. The full variable domain, with the rest looked up from reference TRBV2 and TRBJ1-4, is EPEVTQTPSHQVTQMGQEVILRCVPISNHLYFYWYRQILGQKVEFLVSFYNNEISEKSEIFDDQFSVERPDGSNFTLKIRSTKLEDSAMYFCASLTGQSFSGKLFFGSGTQLSVL.